The 4 T cell receptor beta chains below come from one sample, sequenced in a study of T-cell memory formation after mild COVID-19. TCRdb ran MiXCR on the 5' RACE reads and lists one entry per CDR3 protein. The table has 100,000 to 150,000 distinct CDR3 sequences, about 5.9% seen once. The sequenced sample was PBMCs or a T cell subset sorted from them (not recorded which). Source of these receptors: an adult woman who had mild COVID-19 (a few samples of this study predate the infection). Cell type and time point are not known.

This clonotype was counted at least ten times. The chain carries TRBV29-1 and TRBJ1-1; TRBD1 matches 7 bases. The CDR3 consists of 14 residues. V was pared by 2 bases and J by 0 bases, with 3 bases of the junction left unmatched. From germline, CDR1 is SQVTM and CDR2 ANQGSEA. The CDR3 protein is CSVEKGALNTEAFF. The CDR3 region has the DNA TGCAGCGTTGAAAAGGGGGCGTTGAACACTGAAGCTTTCTTT.

This clonotype was recorded many times. The J gene is TRBJ2-7, the V gene TRBV6-2 or TRBV6-3, with D perhaps TRBD1 or TRBD2 (6 bases each). The germline CDR1 and CDR2 sequences are MNHEY and SVGEGT. V was clipped by 2 bases and J by 2 bases, with 19 bases between them. The CDR3 is 17 residues long. CDR3 DNA: TGTGCCAGCAGTTACAGACGGGGGCGACTACTCCCCTACGAGCAGTACTTC. Translation gives CASSYRRGRLLPYEQYF.

Only a few counts were recorded for this clonotype. J is TRBJ2-3 and V is TRBV30; 10 nucleotides line up with TRBD2. CDR1 GTSNPN and CDR2 SVGIG come from the germline V gene (reference sequence). V was clipped by 1 base and J by 4 bases; unmatched bases: 5. CDR3 length: 15 amino acids. The CDR3 DNA follows: TGTGCCTGGAGTGCCCTAGCGGGAGTCCCAGATACGCAGTATTTT. This encodes CAWSALAGVPDTQYF. Full variable domain (outside the CDR3, taken from reference TRBV30 and TRBJ2-3): SQTIHQWPATLVQPVGSPLSLECTVEGTSNPNLYWYRQAAGRGLQLLFYSVGIGQISSEVPQNLSASRPQDRQFILSSKKLLLSDSGFYLCAWSALAGVPDTQYFGPGTRLTVL.

The chain is built from TRBV20-1 and TRBJ2-3, with D possibly matching TRBD2 (7 bases). Germline CDR1 DFQATT, CDR2 SNEGSKA (reference sequence). Deletions cut 6 bases from V and 3 bases from J, with 19 bases between. This CDR3 contains 15 residues. CDR3 DNA: TGCAGTGCCCCCCGCGGGGGCATCCAGACAGATACGCAGTATTTT. Protein sequence: CSAPRGGIQTDTQYF.